This T cell receptor beta chain derives from a study of cytomegalovirus exposure and HLA in healthy donors. Trimming shortened V by 4 bases and J by 0 bases, and 12 bases separated the two germline ends. Germline assignment: CDR1 MNHEY and CDR2 SMNVEV (reference sequence). The CDR3 runs 15 residues. Whole-study findings and limits: When analyzed later, the rates of TCR association showed variation by HLA locus, with DRB1 the most and HLA-C the fewest.

This clone was observed a few times. As yet, its antigen is unknown. PCR used 60 Vbeta primers and 13 Jbeta primers. TCRdb keeps only in-frame clones here, not all; method: immunoSEQ multiplex PCR. The data show hundreds of thousands of clones, over 65% seen once. The chain recombines TRBV27 with TRBJ1-1; the D gene is possibly TRBD1 (6 bases). The sequence was obtained from a man aged 18 to 29 in good health and CMV-seronegative. The material sequenced was PBMCs. The DNA for the CDR3 is TGTGCCAGCAGTTCGGGACAACTTTTGAACACTGAAGCTTTCTTT. This codes for CASSSGQLLNTEAFF.